Below are 2 T cell receptor beta chains sequenced from a single sample in a study of blood T cells in healthy people across ages. Together with a sample-barcoded 5' primer, a J-beta primer mix was included in a second PCR lasting about 6 to 11 cycles. TCRdb called the 5' RACE reads again in MiXCR, with one record for every CDR3 protein. The repertoire has 1.4 million or so distinct CDR3 sequences, 40% to 45% of them found once; the top ten carry about 4%. The specimen was blood. The source of these receptors is a young woman in good health.

V gene TRBV7-9 combines with J gene TRBJ2-7; 7 bases match TRBD2. The CDR3 spans 13 residues. V trimming: 6 bases; J trimming: 4 bases; junction bases outside the gene matches: 6. Germline V CDR1 and CDR2: SEHNR, FQNEAQ (reference sequence). The CDR3 region is CASRSAGVYEQYF. CDR3 bases: TGTGCCAGCAGATCGGCGGGAGTTTACGAGCAGTACTTC.

A few counts support this clonotype. The chain joins TRBV12-3 or TRBV12-4 to TRBJ2-5; 10 bases are a match to TRBD2. The CDR3 consists of 15 residues. V was clipped by 7 bases and J by 5 bases; unmatched bases: 10. The CDR3 coding sequence is TGTGCCAGCAAACTAAGCGGGGGGGCCGATGAGACCCAGTACTTC. Its protein is CASKLSGGADETQYF.